This paragraph reports one T cell receptor (beta chain). Source study methods: Scientists estimated how many nucleated cells there were by amplifying reference gene primers. The data were produced by immunoSEQ multiplex PCR, yet TCRdb's version contains in-frame clones alone and is incomplete. From that table come the V and J calls and clone size; the DNA was used to work out D and trimming. The table lists 60,000 to 95,000 clones, about 92% of them singletons, with around a sixth in the top ten. This sample was taken from a study of blood T cell repertoires in COVID-19. Background on the study: Spain, Italy and the United States supplied samples that represented acute and convalescent COVID-19. Sample material is recorded as cDNA or gDNA derived from T cells, B-cell-depleted T cells, or PBMCs.

The sequence was collected from a woman over 75 with active or convalescent COVID-19. The sequencing sample was made of peripheral blood.

CDR3 coding DNA: TGTGCCAGCAGTTTAGAGGGGCGCTACGAGCAGTACTTC. Translation gives CASSLEGRYEQYF. This sequence joins TRBV12-3 or TRBV12-4 and TRBJ2-7; D might be TRBD1 (5 bases). V was pared by 1 base and J by 3 bases, with 7 bases between. CDR3 length equals 13 residues.